This T cell receptor beta chain stems from a study of tumor-infiltrating lymphocytes in localized non-small cell lung cancer. The V gene's germline CDR1 is SGHKS and CDR2 YYEKEE (reference sequence). V lost 4 bases, J lost 5 bases, and 9 bases lay in between. The CDR3 loop spans 13 amino acids. Sequencing used immunoSEQ multiplex PCR; TCRdb keeps in-frame clones, though not all of them. This sample has about 13,000 clones, with 60% to 85% found just once. Comment on this clone: Its antigen is not known.

The study, taken as a whole, reports: TCR sequencing covered a subset of patients with enough tissue.

The sequencing sample was made of lung tumor tissue. The clonotype comes from a human donor with non-small cell lung cancer. V gene TRBV5-5 combines with J gene TRBJ2-2; TRBD1 or TRBD2 may be the D gene (5 bases each). CDR3: CASSRRETGELFF. The CDR3 region has the DNA TGTGCCAGCAGCCGCAGGGAGACCGGGGAGCTGTTTTTT.